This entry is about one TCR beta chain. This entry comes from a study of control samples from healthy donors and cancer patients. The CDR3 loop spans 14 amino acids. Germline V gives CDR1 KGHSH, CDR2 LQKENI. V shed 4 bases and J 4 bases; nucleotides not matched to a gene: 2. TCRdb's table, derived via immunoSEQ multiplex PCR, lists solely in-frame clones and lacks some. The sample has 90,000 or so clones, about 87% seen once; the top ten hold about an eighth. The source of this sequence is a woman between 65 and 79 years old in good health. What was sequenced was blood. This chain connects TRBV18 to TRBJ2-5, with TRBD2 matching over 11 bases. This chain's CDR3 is CASSLGLAGETQYF. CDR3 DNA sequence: TGTGCCAGCTCACTAGGACTAGCGGGAGAGACCCAGTACTTC.